Each of the 29 T cell receptor beta chains below was sequenced from the same sample in a study of T cell changes during pregnancy in multiple sclerosis. The assay was immunoSEQ multiplex PCR, and TCRdb's table has in-frame clones only and misses some. The sample includes tens of thousands of clones, roughly 89% seen only once; the top ten take around 0.7%. Sequences were derived from CD4+ T cells from peripheral blood mononuclear cells, sampled in the second trimester of pregnancy. The receptors derive from a female donor in good health, enrolled as a control in a pregnancy study.

The chain carries TRBV11-2 and TRBJ2-1; possibly TRBD1 for D (5 bases). The CDR3 contains 14 residues. The V end lost 3 bases, the J end lost 3 bases, and 9 bases lay between the germline ends. Germline V gene data show CDR1 as SGHAT and CDR2 as FQNNGV. The CDR3 is CASSFETDYNEQFF. CDR3 bases: TGTGCCAGCAGCTTCGAGACAGACTACAATGAGCAGTTCTTC.

The CDR3 DNA reads as TGCGCCAGCAGCCAAGTTCTGGGACAGGGGAAGAGGGGCTACACCTTC. It specifies CASSQVLGQGKRGYTF. The rearrangement joins TRBV4-1 to TRBJ1-2; 10 nucleotides align to TRBD1. CDR1 is MGHRA, CDR2 YSYEKL, per germline. The J segment lost 8 bases and the V segment lost 1 base, leaving 10 bases of the junction unmatched. The CDR3 has 16 residues.

By share, this clone ranks as medium-sized (0.01 to 0.1%). This rearrangement joins TRBV28 to TRBJ2-1; 7 nucleotides align to TRBD2. Trimming took 2 bases from V and 11 from J; bases not matched to a gene: 3. The CDR3 covers 12 residues. Germline-derived CDR1 and CDR2 are MDHEN and SYDVKM. CDR3 loop: CASSLLAAQQFF. The CDR3 coding sequence is TGTGCCAGCAGTTTACTAGCGGCTCAGCAGTTCTTC.

V usage is TRBV5-1 and J usage is TRBJ1-6; 8 nucleotides match TRBD1. This CDR3 spans 14 amino acids. V lost 3 bases and J lost 8; bases outside the gene matches: 4. CDR1 and CDR2 (germline): SGHRS, YFSETQ. Here the CDR3 reads CASSSDRDHSPLHF. CDR3 in DNA: TGCGCCAGCAGCTCGGACAGGGATCATTCACCCCTCCACTTT.

The chain combines TRBV5-5 with TRBJ2-7; the D gene is possibly TRBD2 (6 bases). The CDR3 runs to 15 residues. CDR1 is SGHKS, CDR2 YYEKEE, per germline (reference sequence). Trimming shortened V by 0 bases and J by 5 bases, and 15 bases separated the two germline ends. This CDR3 reads CASSLVSTSFNEQYF. CDR3 coding DNA: TGTGCCAGCAGCTTGGTCTCGACTAGTTTCAACGAGCAGTACTTC.

The chain has TRBV6-1 and TRBJ2-5, with D possibly being TRBD2 (6 bases). Trimming stripped 0 bases from V and 1 base from J, with 6 bases between. Germline V lookup: CDR1 MNHNS, CDR2 SASEGT. The CDR3 sequence is 14 residues long. CDR3 bases: TGTGCCAGCAGTGAAGCGCGGGGCCAAGAGACCCAGTACTTC. Encoded protein: CASSEARGQETQYF.

V is TRBV4-3 and J is TRBJ1-1, with a weak D call TRBD1 (6 bases). V shed 6 bases and J shed 10 bases, with 21 bases lying between them. CDR3 size: 14 residues. Germline V lookup: CDR1 LGHNA, CDR2 YSLEER. This chain's CDR3 is CASSDRGAGGRAFF. CDR3 DNA sequence: TGCGCCAGCAGTGACCGGGGGGCCGGCGGGCGAGCTTTCTTT.

The V gene is TRBV11-3, the J gene TRBJ1-1, with 9 positions matching TRBD1. Losses at the gene ends were 4 bases for V and 1 base for J; bases not matched to a gene: 7. The CDR3 runs 16 residues. Per the germline V gene, CDR1 is SGHNT and CDR2 is YENEEA. The chain's CDR3 is CASSSGQGATNTEAFF. In DNA form, the CDR3 reads TGTGCCAGCAGCTCGGGACAGGGCGCGACGAACACTGAAGCTTTCTTT. Full variable domain (remainder filled in from reference TRBV11-3 and TRBJ1-1): EAGVVQSPRYKIIEKKQPVAFWCNPISGHNTLYWYLQNLGQGPELLIRYENEEAVDDSQLPKDRFSAERLKGVDSTLKIQPAELGDSAVYLCASSSGQGATNTEAFFGQGTRLTVV.

The genes are TRBV11-3 and TRBJ2-3; 7 bases agree with TRBD2. V was clipped by 5 bases and J by 0 bases; unmatched bases: 2. This CDR3 has 14 residues. In germline, CDR1 is SGHNT, CDR2 YENEEA. The CDR3 sequence is CASSPRGSTDTQYF. For the CDR3, the DNA is TGTGCCAGCAGCCCGCGGGGGAGCACAGATACGCAGTATTTT.

The chain recombines TRBV5-5 with TRBJ2-7, with no clear D. With 1 base removed from V and 0 bases from J, the gap between germline ends came to 20 bases. The V gene's germline CDR1 is SGHKS and CDR2 YYEKEE (reference sequence). This CDR3 has 18 amino acids. CDR3: CASSLWPRGSTDSYEQYF. CDR3 nucleotides: TGTGCCAGCAGCTTGTGGCCGCGAGGAAGCACGGACTCCTACGAGCAGTACTTC. The entire variable domain, with the rest obtained from reference TRBV5-5 and TRBJ2-7, is as follows: DAGVTQSPTHLIKTRGQQVTLRCSPISGHKSVSWYQQVLGQGPQFIFQYYEKEERGRGNFPDRFSARQFPNYSSELNVNALLLGDSALYLCASSLWPRGSTDSYEQYFGPGTRLTVT.

The J gene is TRBJ1-4, the V gene TRBV29-1; D not resolved. CDR3 size: 13 residues. Germline CDR1 reads SQVTM; CDR2 reads ANQGSEA. Here the CDR3 reads CSARATTNEKLFF. The CDR3 DNA is TGCAGTGCCCGAGCTACAACTAATGAAAAACTGTTTTTT.

V gene TRBV28 combines with J gene TRBJ1-5; TRBD1 matches 7 bases. In germline, CDR1 is MDHEN, CDR2 SYDVKM. The CDR3 is 15 amino acids. The V gene end was trimmed by 5 bases and the J gene end by 4 bases; junction bases not matched to a gene: 8. The CDR3 is CASSKIRDRNQPQHF. The CDR3 DNA follows: TGTGCCAGCAGTAAAATCCGGGACAGAAATCAGCCCCAGCATTTT. The variable domain in full, completed from reference TRBV28 and TRBJ1-5, reads DVKVTQSSRYLVKRTGEKVFLECVQDMDHENMFWYRQDPGLGLRLIYFSYDVKMKEKGDIPEGYSVSREKKERFSLILESASTNQTSMYLCASSKIRDRNQPQHFGDGTRLSIL.

The chain employs TRBV2 and TRBJ1-2; D perhaps matches TRBD1 (6 bases). The CDR3 loop spans 15 amino acids. The V end lost 6 bases, the J end lost 8 bases, and 22 bases lay between the germline ends. Germline values: CDR1 SNHLY, CDR2 FYNNEI. Here the CDR3 reads CASSPSATRGRGYTF. The DNA for the CDR3 is TGTGCCAGCAGCCCCTCAGCTACCAGGGGCCGCGGCTACACCTTC.

The gene calls are TRBV7-2 and TRBJ2-3; no clear D gene. V was trimmed by 0 bases and J by 8 bases, leaving 6 bases between them. Germline V gene lookup returns CDR1 SGHTA and CDR2 FQGNSA. The CDR3 consists of 12 residues. The CDR3, as DNA: TGTGCCAGCAGCTTAGCGCAGGCTACGCAGTATTTT. This translates into CASSLAQATQYF. The variable domain in full, completed from reference TRBV7-2 and TRBJ2-3, reads GAGVSQSPSNKVTEKGKDVELRCDPISGHTALYWYRQSLGQGLEFLIYFQGNSAPDKSGLPSDRFSAERTGGSVSTLTIQRTQQEDSAVYLCASSLAQATQYFGPGTRLTVL.

The chain has TRBV10-2 and TRBJ2-7; D gene ambiguous. CDR1 WSHSY and CDR2 SAAADI come from the germline V gene. The CDR3 loop spans 15 amino acids. V dropped 2 bases and J dropped 2 bases, with 13 bases sitting between them. DNA of the CDR3: TGCGCCAGCAGTGAGCATCTAATTGGTCCCTACGAGCAGTACTTC. It is translated as CASSEHLIGPYEQYF.

The chain joins TRBV23-1 to TRBJ1-4; D is undetermined. TRBV23-1 is flagged as an ORF with uncertain function. Trimming removed 0 bases at V and 4 bases at J, with 9 bases between. The CDR3 loop spans 15 amino acids. CDR3 sequence: CASSQSMENNEKLFF. The CDR3 bases are TGCGCCAGCAGTCAATCCATGGAGAATAATGAAAAACTGTTTTTT.

The chain combines TRBV7-2 with TRBJ2-3; TRBD1 matches 8 bases. The CDR3 is 14 residues long. Trimming took 6 bases from V and 3 from J; bases not matched to a gene: 5. CDR1 SGHTA and CDR2 FQGNSA come from the germline V gene. CDR3 DNA sequence: TGTGCCAGCAGTCCAGGGGGCATTACAGATACGCAGTATTTT. Its translation is CASSPGGITDTQYF.

The rearrangement links TRBV6-6 to TRBJ1-2; maybe TRBD1 (5 bases). CDR3 length equals 13 residues. Germline lookup yields CDR1 MNHNY and CDR2 SVGAGI (reference sequence). V gave up 2 bases and J gave up 5 bases, with 9 bases separating them. The CDR3 loop reads CASSYLRQYGYTF. In nucleotides, the CDR3 is TGTGCCAGCAGTTACCTTCGACAGTATGGCTACACCTTC.

The count of this clone is one. This CDR3 is CASSQEGQRGDGYTF. As DNA, the CDR3 is TGCGCCAGCAGCCAAGAAGGACAGCGTGGCGATGGCTACACCTTC. The chain recombines TRBV4-3 with TRBJ1-2; a weak D match, TRBD1 (6 bases). From germline, CDR1 is LGHNA and CDR2 YSLEER. V shed 0 bases and J shed 6 bases, with 14 bases lying between them. CDR3 length: 15 amino acids.

The chain has TRBV7-8 and TRBJ1-1, with 7 bases aligning to TRBD1. V shed 2 bases and J 4 bases; nucleotides not matched to a gene: 1. In germline, CDR1 is SGHVS, CDR2 FQNEAQ. The CDR3 is 13 residues long. The CDR3 DNA is TGTGCCAGCAGCTTAACAGGGGCCACTGAAGCTTTCTTT. Translation: CASSLTGATEAFF.

CDR3 amino acids: CASLRGGYTEAFF. The CDR3 region has the DNA TGTGCCAGCCTCCGGGGGGGCTACACTGAAGCTTTCTTT. The V gene is TRBV6-5, the J gene TRBJ1-1, with D possibly matching TRBD1 (6 bases). This CDR3 is built from 13 residues. Per germline, CDR1 MNHEY and CDR2 SVGAGI. Trimming removed 8 bases at V and 3 bases at J, with 13 bases between.

This clone occurred once. The chain employs TRBV7-8 and TRBJ2-1; 7 nucleotides line up with TRBD2. V was clipped by 8 bases and J by 9 bases; unmatched bases: 13. The germline V gene has CDR1 SGHVS and CDR2 FQNEAQ. The CDR3 runs 14 residues. DNA of the CDR3: TGTGCCAGCGAGGGGTGGCGGGGGTTCGGTGAGCAGTTCTTC. This translates into CASEGWRGFGEQFF. Full variable domain (missing parts from reference TRBV7-8 and TRBJ2-1): GAGVSQSPRYKVAKRGQDVALRCDPISGHVSLFWYQQALGQGPEFLTYFQNEAQLDKSGLPSDRFFAERPEGSVSTLKIQRTQQEDSAVYLCASEGWRGFGEQFFGPGTRLTVL.

The chain is built from TRBV6-1 and TRBJ1-2; 7 bases fit TRBD1. The J segment lost 4 bases and the V segment lost 5 bases, leaving 7 bases of the junction unmatched. The CDR3 has 14 residues. Germline CDR1 reads MNHNS; CDR2 reads SASEGT. The CDR3 region has the DNA TGTGCCAGCAGTAGAACAGGGGATTCCTATGGCTACACCTTC. Translation: CASSRTGDSYGYTF.

V and J are TRBV2 and TRBJ1-2; D gene uncertain. Germline V gene lookup returns CDR1 SNHLY and CDR2 FYNNEI. This CDR3 has 14 residues. V was pared by 6 bases and J by 3 bases, with 14 bases between. The CDR3 bases are TGTGCCAGCAGGGCAATGGGCAGAGACTATGGCTACACCTTC. Amino acids: CASRAMGRDYGYTF.

This chain joins TRBV7-2 and TRBJ1-2, with a possible D match to TRBD1 (6 bases). CDR1 is SGHTA, CDR2 FQGNSA, per germline. This CDR3 has 14 residues. V lost 4 bases to trimming and J lost 4 bases, with 13 bases between them. The CDR3 nucleotides read TGTGCCAGCAGCTCACAGGGAGGGGGCTATGGCTACACCTTC. This translates into CASSSQGGGYGYTF.

The chain carries TRBV7-9 and TRBJ2-1, with 12 bases fitting TRBD2. V was clipped by 2 bases and J by 7 bases; unmatched bases: 3. This CDR3 has 15 amino acids. Germline V gene data show CDR1 as SEHNR and CDR2 as FQNEAQ (reference sequence). The CDR3 reads CASSLTSGGLNEQFF. CDR3 coding DNA: TGTGCCAGCAGCTTAACTAGCGGGGGGCTAAATGAGCAGTTCTTC.

V is TRBV14 and J is TRBJ1-4; no firm D call. Trimming cost V 2 bases and J 7 bases, with 23 bases left between them. The CDR3 is 18 amino acids. CDR1 is SGHDN, CDR2 FVKESK, per germline. The CDR3 DNA sequence: TGTGCCAGCAGCCAATTCGTAGGTAGAGGTCCGGCGGGTGAAAAACTGTTTTTT. This translates into CASSQFVGRGPAGEKLFF.

V gene TRBV4-2 combines with J gene TRBJ2-2; 8 bases are shared with TRBD1. Germline CDR1 LGHNA, CDR2 YNFKEQ. J was trimmed by 7 bases and V by 1 base; bases with no gene match: 8. The length of the CDR3 is 16 residues. The DNA of the CDR3 is TGTGCCAGCAGCCAAGCGGAAAACAGGGGGGACGGGGAGCTGTTTTTT. Translating it yields CASSQAENRGDGELFF.

The V and J genes are TRBV7-2 and TRBJ1-5; possibly TRBD1 for D (5 bases). Germline assignment: CDR1 SGHTA and CDR2 FQGNSA. Trimming removed 5 bases from V and 4 bases from J, with 18 bases in between. CDR3 length: 16 amino acids. The CDR3: CASSPKTGGTNQPQHF. The CDR3 DNA follows: TGTGCCAGCAGCCCCAAGACGGGGGGTACTAATCAGCCCCAGCATTTT.